This T cell receptor (beta chain) was sequenced for a study of breast tumors, draining lymph nodes, adjacent tissues. Germline assignment: CDR1 MGHRA and CDR2 YSYEKL. This CDR3 is 17 amino acids long. V lost 1 base to trimming and J lost 2 bases, with 12 bases between them. TCRdb re-derived calls from the multiplex PCR reads in MiXCR, one entry per CDR3 protein. The table has some 130,000 distinct CDR3 sequences, about 20% seen once; the top ten hold around 3.5%. Samples came from axillary lymph nodes draining the breast cancer. This clonotype was picked up many times. Its matching antigen is unknown. Findings and limits, study-wide: Tumor repertoires ranked between lymph nodes and nontumor tissue in diversity, with V and J gene preferences.

This rearrangement joins TRBV4-1 to TRBJ2-6; either TRBD1 or TRBD2 may fit D (5 bases each). The sequenced sample was axillary lymph node tissue. The TCR was taken from a female donor with breast cancer. Some clones in this sample may be carry-over from other donors' samples. This CDR3 is CASSQVEVGPGANVLTF. CDR3 nucleotide sequence: TGCGCCAGCAGCCAAGTGGAGGTGGGACCTGGGGCCAACGTCCTGACTTTC.